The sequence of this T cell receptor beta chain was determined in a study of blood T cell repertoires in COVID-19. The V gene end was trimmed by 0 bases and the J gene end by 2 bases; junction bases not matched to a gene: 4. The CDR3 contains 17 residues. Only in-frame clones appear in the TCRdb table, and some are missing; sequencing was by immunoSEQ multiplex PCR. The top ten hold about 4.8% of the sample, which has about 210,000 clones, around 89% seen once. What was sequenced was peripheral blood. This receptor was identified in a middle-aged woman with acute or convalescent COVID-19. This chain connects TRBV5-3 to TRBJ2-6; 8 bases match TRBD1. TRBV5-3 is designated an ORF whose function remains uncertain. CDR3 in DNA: TGTGCCAGAAGCTTGGACAGGGGGTATCCTGGGGCCAACGTCCTGACTTTC. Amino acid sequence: CARSLDRGYPGANVLTF.